This T cell receptor beta chain was observed in a study of T-cell reconstitution after alpha-beta-depleted transplantation in children. Study-level findings and limits: Approximately two months post-transplant, alpha-beta T cells reportedly originated from several hundred expanded graft clones.

Using unique molecular identifiers, the investigators prepared the TCRbeta library. TCRdb used MiXCR to reprocess the PCR reads, holding one entry per CDR3 protein. The sample consists of hundreds of thousands of distinct CDR3 sequences, approximately 14% of them appearing once. CDR3 length equals 14 residues. The germline CDR1 and CDR2 sequences are DFQATT and SNEGSKA (reference sequence). In regard to this clonotype: Its cognate antigen is unknown. A much larger clonotype is one base distant, so this may be a read error.

The TCR comes from a girl aged 2 to 9 with congenital amegakaryocytic thrombocytopenia, due to receive a stem cell transplant. This chain uses TRBV20-1 with TRBJ1-1; 8 bases align to TRBD1. The specimen comprised PBMCs, sampled before TCRalphabeta/CD19-depleted stem cell transplant. CDR3 bases: TGCAGTGCTACCCAGGGGGCCTTAGACACTGAAGCTTCCTTT. Its protein is CSATQGALDTEASF.